The 2 T cell receptor beta chains presented below share a single source sample, sequenced in a study of T cell responses to AZD1222 COVID-19 vaccine. Profiling relied on immunoSEQ multiplex PCR, and the TCRdb table lists in-frame clones only, not all of them. The data contain hundreds of thousands of clones, about 93% of them singletons. The sequencing used peripheral blood, collected on day 0 of MenACWY control vaccination. Source of these receptors: an adult in good health.

The V and J genes are TRBV18 and TRBJ1-1; D is uncertain. CDR3 length: 13 amino acids. Trimming stripped 0 bases from V and 6 bases from J, with 8 bases between. The germline gives CDR1 KGHSH, CDR2 LQKENI. CDR3 nucleotide sequence: TGTGCCAGCTCACCACCCAATTTATCTGAAGCTTTCTTT. Residues: CASSPPNLSEAFF.

The CDR3 DNA sequence: TGTGCCAGCAGTTTGTACGAGTCCCCAAATTCACCCCTCCACTTT. Amino acids: CASSLYESPNSPLHF. The chain combines TRBV28 with TRBJ1-6; unclear D gene. The CDR3 is 15 amino acids. Germline CDR1 MDHEN, CDR2 SYDVKM. V gave up 3 bases and J gave up 7 bases, with 13 bases separating them.